Shown below are 23 T cell receptor beta chains from a single sample sequenced in a study of blood T cell repertoires in COVID-19. The method was immunoSEQ multiplex PCR; TCRdb's version includes in-frame clones alone and lacks a portion of them. The table records some 91,000 clones, about nine tenths of them present only once. Sequencing was done on a sample of peripheral blood. Every receptor here comes from a man between 60 and 75 years old with acute or convalescent COVID-19.

The chain combines TRBV5-1 with TRBJ2-1; D is perhaps TRBD1 (6 bases). Trimming left V 4 bases short and J 0 bases short, with 11 bases between. CDR3 size: 15 residues. Germline V lookup: CDR1 SGHRS, CDR2 YFSETQ. The CDR3 loop is CASSPQGNSYNEQFF. The CDR3 DNA follows: TGCGCCAGCAGCCCACAGGGAAACTCCTACAATGAGCAGTTCTTC.

The chain links TRBV10-1 to TRBJ1-1; D unresolved. Germline-derived CDR1 and CDR2 are WNHNN and SYGVQD (reference sequence). The CDR3 has 13 amino acids. Trimming shortened V by 0 bases and J by 2 bases, and 4 bases separated the two germline ends. The CDR3 region is CASSESGNTEAFF. The DNA of the CDR3 is TGCGCCAGCAGTGAGTCCGGTAACACTGAAGCTTTCTTT.

The chain is built from TRBV7-9 and TRBJ1-1; D possibly corresponds to TRBD1 (6 bases). V lost 1 base and J lost 1, with 7 bases in between. Germline V gene sequence: CDR1 SEHNR, CDR2 FQNEAQ (reference sequence). The CDR3 contains 14 residues. CDR3 amino acids: CASSLGTANTEAFF. The CDR3 region has the DNA TGTGCCAGCAGCTTAGGGACAGCGAACACTGAAGCTTTCTTT.

J is TRBJ1-2 and V is TRBV7-9; 7 bases are a match to TRBD1. V was clipped by 1 base and J by 4 bases; unmatched bases: 9. Germline CDR1 is SEHNR and CDR2 is FQNEAQ (reference sequence). The CDR3 totals 16 residues. Written as DNA, the CDR3 is TGTGCCAGCAGCTTAGTACAGGGGAGTTTTAGCTATGGCTACACCTTC. Residues: CASSLVQGSFSYGYTF.

In DNA form, the CDR3 reads TGTGCCAGCAGCCCCGGGACTTATTCACCCCTCCACTTT. It yields the protein CASSPGTYSPLHF. The chain carries TRBV11-2 and TRBJ1-6; D perhaps matches TRBD1 (5 bases). The CDR3 sequence is 13 residues long. The V end lost 5 bases, the J end lost 8 bases, and 10 bases lay between the germline ends. From germline, CDR1 is SGHAT and CDR2 FQNNGV.

This chain joins TRBV6-6 and TRBJ1-3; possible D gene TRBD1, 6 bases. Per the germline V gene, CDR1 is MNHNY and CDR2 is SVGAGI (reference sequence). The CDR3 sequence is 15 residues long. Trimming shortened V by 2 bases and J by 2 bases, and 10 bases separated the two germline ends. The CDR3 spells CASSYNREAGNTIYF. For the CDR3, the DNA is TGTGCCAGCAGTTACAACAGGGAAGCTGGAAACACCATATATTTT.

This clone appeared a single time. The chain recombines TRBV6-5 with TRBJ2-1; 7 bases agree with TRBD2. V trimming: 10 bases; J trimming: 4 bases; junction bases outside the gene matches: 13. Germline V CDR1 and CDR2: MNHEY, SVGAGI. The CDR3 has 15 residues. The CDR3 sequence is CATFIWGGGYNEQFF. The CDR3 DNA follows: TGTGCCACTTTCATATGGGGCGGGGGATACAATGAGCAGTTCTTC.

The genes are TRBV5-5 and TRBJ1-1; no definite D call. Germline lookup yields CDR1 SGHKS and CDR2 YYEKEE (reference sequence). V was clipped by 4 bases and J by 0 bases, with 10 bases between them. CDR3 size: 14 residues. CDR3: CASSPNPMNTEAFF. CDR3 nucleotides: TGTGCCAGCAGCCCTAACCCGATGAACACTGAAGCTTTCTTT.

V gene TRBV21-1 combines with J gene TRBJ2-1; the D call TRBD1 from the table was never checked on the DNA. TRBV21-1 represents a pseudogene. CDR3 length: 13 residues. As DNA, the CDR3 is TGTGCCAGCATACACCATTCCGACAATGAGCAGTTCTTC. Translating gives CASIHHSDNEQFF.

The chain employs TRBV6-2 or TRBV6-3 and TRBJ1-1; no firm D call. The CDR3 is 18 amino acids. Trimming pared 2 bases from V and 1 base from J, leaving 20 bases between. Germline V gene sequence: CDR1 MNHEY, CDR2 SVGEGT. The CDR3 DNA reads TGTGCCAGCAGTTACCCGACACACCAGTTGAGAACGAACACTGAAGCTTTCTTT. The encoded protein is CASSYPTHQLRTNTEAFF.

This clone is a singleton in its sample. This chain links TRBV5-1 with TRBJ1-2; D ambiguous. CDR1 SGHRS and CDR2 YFSETQ come from the germline V gene. The CDR3 has 15 residues. Trimming removed 4 bases from V and 2 bases from J, with 15 bases in between. The CDR3 DNA follows: TGCGCCAGCAGCGCCGGAGGGAGCCTCAACTATGGCTACACCTTC. It encodes CASSAGGSLNYGYTF.

This clone appeared a single time. This rearrangement joins TRBV6-1 to TRBJ1-6; possibly TRBD1 for D (5 bases). Germline V gene sequence: CDR1 MNHNS, CDR2 SASEGT. The CDR3 consists of 16 residues. Trimming removed 3 bases at V and 3 bases at J, with 12 bases between. The CDR3, as DNA: TGTGCCAGCAGTGACCTCGGGGGGGTCTATAATTCACCCCTCCACTTT. The encoded protein is CASSDLGGVYNSPLHF.

This chain joins TRBV12-3 or TRBV12-4 and TRBJ1-3; TRBD1 matches at 7 bases. The trim removed 6 bases at V and 4 bases at J, leaving 3 bases unmatched. The CDR3 runs to 13 residues. In nucleotides, the CDR3 is TGTGCCAGCAGCACAGGGGTGGGAAACACCATATATTTT. This encodes CASSTGVGNTIYF.

The chain joins TRBV5-8 to TRBJ2-7, with a weak D call TRBD1 (6 bases). Trimming shortened V by 4 bases and J by 7 bases, and 12 bases separated the two germline ends. The germline V gene encodes CDR1 SGHTS and CDR2 YDEGEE. CDR3 length: 12 residues. The CDR3 DNA follows: TGTGCCAGCAGCCCCAGGACAGCAGAGCAGTACGTC. As protein: CASSPRTAEQYV.

CDR3 residues: CASSLHGENTEAFF. In DNA, the CDR3 is TGCGCCAGCAGCCTTCATGGAGAGAACACTGAAGCTTTCTTT. V and J are TRBV5-1 and TRBJ1-1; D not certain. V gave up 4 bases and J gave up 1 base, with 11 bases separating them. Germline values: CDR1 SGHRS, CDR2 YFSETQ. The CDR3 is made up of 14 amino acids.

This clone was detected once. The chain employs TRBV5-1 and TRBJ1-3; D gene unclear. The V gene's germline CDR1 is SGHRS and CDR2 YFSETQ. The CDR3 is made up of 14 amino acids. Trimming left V 4 bases short and J 0 bases short, with 8 bases between. DNA for the CDR3: TGCGCCAGCAGCGTGCCCAGCTCTGGAAACACCATATATTTT. Translation gives CASSVPSSGNTIYF.

The rearrangement links TRBV15 to TRBJ1-1; D uncertain. Germline V gene data show CDR1 as LNHNV and CDR2 as YYDKDF (reference sequence). V was trimmed by 0 bases and J by 2 bases, leaving 13 bases between them. This CDR3 has 16 amino acids. The CDR3 protein is CATSRDAFLRNTEAFF. The CDR3 DNA follows: TGTGCCACCAGCAGAGATGCCTTCCTTAGAAACACTGAAGCTTTCTTT.

The chain links TRBV6-5 to TRBJ1-2; TRBD1 agrees at 9 bases. The V segment lost 5 bases and the J segment 4 bases; nucleotides outside the gene matches: 8. The CDR3 covers 15 residues. In germline, CDR1 is MNHEY, CDR2 SVGAGI. CDR3 amino acids: CASSRTGGRVYGYTF. In DNA, the CDR3 is TGTGCCAGCAGTCGTACAGGGGGCAGGGTCTATGGCTACACCTTC.

The chain couples TRBV30 to TRBJ2-5; TRBD1 is a possible D gene (6 bases). CDR1 and CDR2 (germline): GTSNPN, SVGIG (reference sequence). The CDR3 spans 12 residues. V was shortened by 5 bases and J by 5 bases, with 12 bases between the two germline ends. The CDR3 spells CAWARGWETQYF. CDR3 sequence (DNA): TGTGCCTGGGCCAGGGGATGGGAGACCCAGTACTTC. Looking up the rest from reference TRBV30 and TRBJ2-5 gives the full variable domain: SQTIHQWPATLVQPVGSPLSLECTVEGTSNPNLYWYRQAAGRGLQLLFYSVGIGQISSEVPQNLSASRPQDRQFILSSKKLLLSDSGFYLCAWARGWETQYFGPGTRLLVL.

This chain joins TRBV30 and TRBJ2-2; weak D call: TRBD2 (6 bases). Germline lookup yields CDR1 GTSNPN and CDR2 SVGIG (reference sequence). Trimming removed 4 bases from V and 0 bases from J, with 12 bases in between. The CDR3 sequence is 15 residues long. CDR3 sequence (DNA): TGTGCCTGGACTGCGGGGCGGTCGAACACCGGGGAGCTGTTTTTT. Amino acids: CAWTAGRSNTGELFF.

Only a few counts were recorded for this clone. The V and J genes are TRBV19 and TRBJ1-6; weak D call: TRBD1 (5 bases). Germline V gene lookup returns CDR1 LNHDA and CDR2 SQIVND (reference sequence). CDR3 length equals 14 residues. V lost 6 bases, J lost 9 bases, and 15 bases lay in between. Written as DNA, the CDR3 is TGTGCCAGTAGCGTACAGGTATTGGGTTCACCCCTCCACTTT. Protein sequence: CASSVQVLGSPLHF. Complete variable domain (other parts from reference TRBV19 and TRBJ1-6): DGGITQSPKYLFRKEGQNVTLSCEQNLNHDAMYWYRQDPGQGLRLIYYSQIVNDFQKGDIAEGYSVSREKKESFPLTVTSAQKNPTAFYLCASSVQVLGSPLHFGNGTRLTVT.

Here the CDR3 DNA reads TGTGCCAGCAGTGAATTATATCTGCTCGGGGAATCCTACGAGCAGTACGTC. It is translated as CASSELYLLGESYEQYV. This chain uses TRBV2 with TRBJ2-7; D is possibly TRBD2 (5 bases). Germline V gives CDR1 SNHLY, CDR2 FYNNEI. V dropped 2 bases and J dropped 1 base, with 18 bases sitting between them. The CDR3 runs 17 residues.

The CDR3 DNA reads TGTGCCAGCAGCTTCCGCGGGGGCGCCATCCGGGGCAATCAGCCCCAGCATTTT. Protein: CASSFRGGAIRGNQPQHF. The chain couples TRBV13 to TRBJ1-5; D is possibly TRBD1 (6 bases). This CDR3 has 18 residues. V gave up 3 bases and J gave up 2 bases, with 20 bases separating them. CDR1 is PRHDT and CDR2 is FYEKMQ in the germline V gene (reference sequence).